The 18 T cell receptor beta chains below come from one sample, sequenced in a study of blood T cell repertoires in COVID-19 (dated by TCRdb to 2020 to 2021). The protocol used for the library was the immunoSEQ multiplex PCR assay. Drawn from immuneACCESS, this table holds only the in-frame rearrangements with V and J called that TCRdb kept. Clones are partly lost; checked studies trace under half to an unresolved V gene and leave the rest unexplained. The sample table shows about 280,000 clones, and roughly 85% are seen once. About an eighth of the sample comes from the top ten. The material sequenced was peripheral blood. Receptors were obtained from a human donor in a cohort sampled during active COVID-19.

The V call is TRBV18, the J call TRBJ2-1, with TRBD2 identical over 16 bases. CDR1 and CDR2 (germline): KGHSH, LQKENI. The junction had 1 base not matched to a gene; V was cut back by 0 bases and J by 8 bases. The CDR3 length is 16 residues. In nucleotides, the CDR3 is TGTGCCAGCTCACCACCGGGACTAGCGGGAGGGGATGAGCAGTTCTTC. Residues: CASSPPGLAGGDEQFF.

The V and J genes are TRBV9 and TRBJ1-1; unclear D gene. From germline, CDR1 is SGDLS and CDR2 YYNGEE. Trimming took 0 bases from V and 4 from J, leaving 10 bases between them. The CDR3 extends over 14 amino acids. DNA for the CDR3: TGTGCCAGCAGCGTAGGTTCAGGTGGCACTGAAGCTTTCTTT. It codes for CASSVGSGGTEAFF.

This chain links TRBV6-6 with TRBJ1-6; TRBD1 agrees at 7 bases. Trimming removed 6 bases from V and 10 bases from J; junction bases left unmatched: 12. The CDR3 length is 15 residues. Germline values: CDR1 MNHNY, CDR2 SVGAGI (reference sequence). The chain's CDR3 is CASRGQGQVWSPLHF. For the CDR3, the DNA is TGTGCCAGCAGGGGGCAAGGACAGGTTTGGTCACCCCTCCACTTT.

The CDR3 bases are TGCAGCGTTGATACGGGGGGCCGTGGAAACACCATATATTTT. Protein sequence: CSVDTGGRGNTIYF. The J gene is TRBJ1-3, the V gene TRBV29-1, with TRBD1 as a possible D gene (6 bases). Germline V gives CDR1 SQVTM, CDR2 ANQGSEA. V shed 3 bases and J shed 3 bases, with 12 bases lying between them. The CDR3 runs 14 residues.

This CDR3 reads CASSQVEGTPRRDGGELFF. The CDR3 DNA reads as TGTGCCAGCAGCCAAGTGGAAGGGACCCCTAGGCGGGACGGCGGGGAGCTGTTTTTT. The V call is TRBV14, the J call TRBJ2-2; D possibly corresponds to TRBD2 (6 bases). Between the trimmed V and J ends, which lost 1 base and 7 bases, there was a span of 25 bases. This CDR3 region has 19 residues. Germline V lookup: CDR1 SGHDN, CDR2 FVKESK.

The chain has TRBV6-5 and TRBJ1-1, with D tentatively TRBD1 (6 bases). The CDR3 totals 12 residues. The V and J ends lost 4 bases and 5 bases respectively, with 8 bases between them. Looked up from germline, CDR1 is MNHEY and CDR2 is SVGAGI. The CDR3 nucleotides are TGTGCCAGCAGTTTGCAGGGGACTGAAGCTTTCTTT. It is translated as CASSLQGTEAFF.

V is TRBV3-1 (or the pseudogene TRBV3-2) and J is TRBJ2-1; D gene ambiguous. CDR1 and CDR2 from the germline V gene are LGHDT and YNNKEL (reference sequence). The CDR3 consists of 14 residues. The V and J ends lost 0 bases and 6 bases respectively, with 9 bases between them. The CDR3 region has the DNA TGTGCCAGCAGCCAAGATCTAGTGTCCAATGAGCAGTTCTTC. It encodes CASSQDLVSNEQFF.

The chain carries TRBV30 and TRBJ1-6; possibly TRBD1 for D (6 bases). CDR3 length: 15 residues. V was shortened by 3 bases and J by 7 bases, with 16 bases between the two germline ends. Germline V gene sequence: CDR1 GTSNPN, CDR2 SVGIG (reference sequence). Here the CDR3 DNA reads TGTGCCTGGAGGCGACAGGCCAGTTTAAATTCACCCCTCCACTTT. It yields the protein CAWRRQASLNSPLHF.

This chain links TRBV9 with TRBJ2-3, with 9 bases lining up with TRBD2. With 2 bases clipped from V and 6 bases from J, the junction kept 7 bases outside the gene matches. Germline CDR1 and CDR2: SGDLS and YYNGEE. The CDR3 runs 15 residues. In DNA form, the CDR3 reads TGTGCCAGCAGCGTGGGACTAGCTCTCGTGGATACGCAGTATTTT. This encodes CASSVGLALVDTQYF.

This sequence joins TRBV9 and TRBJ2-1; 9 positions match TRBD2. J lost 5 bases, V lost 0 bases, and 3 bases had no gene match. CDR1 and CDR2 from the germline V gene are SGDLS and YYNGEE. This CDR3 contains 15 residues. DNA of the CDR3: TGTGCCAGCAGCGTAGTCGGGACTAGCAACAATGAGCAGTTCTTC. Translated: CASSVVGTSNNEQFF.

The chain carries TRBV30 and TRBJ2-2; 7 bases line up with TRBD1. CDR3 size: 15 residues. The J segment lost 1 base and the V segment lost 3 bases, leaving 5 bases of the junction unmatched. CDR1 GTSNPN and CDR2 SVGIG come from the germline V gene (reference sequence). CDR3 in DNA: TGTGCCTGGAGGAGTACAGGGGTGAACACCGGGGAGCTGTTTTTT. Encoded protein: CAWRSTGVNTGELFF.

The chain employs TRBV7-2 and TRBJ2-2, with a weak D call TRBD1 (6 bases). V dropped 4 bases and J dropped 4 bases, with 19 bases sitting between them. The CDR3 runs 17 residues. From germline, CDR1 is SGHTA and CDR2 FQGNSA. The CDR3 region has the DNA TGTGCCAGCAGCTCTCATGGGGGCGGAAGGGGCACCGGGGAGCTGTTTTTT. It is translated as CASSSHGGGRGTGELFF.

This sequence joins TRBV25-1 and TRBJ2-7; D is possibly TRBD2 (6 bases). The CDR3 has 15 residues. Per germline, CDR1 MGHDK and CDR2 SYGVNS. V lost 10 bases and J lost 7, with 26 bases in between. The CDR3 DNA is TGTGCCACCCGTAAGGAGGGGACCATACTACGGGAGCAGTACTTC. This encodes CATRKEGTILREQYF.

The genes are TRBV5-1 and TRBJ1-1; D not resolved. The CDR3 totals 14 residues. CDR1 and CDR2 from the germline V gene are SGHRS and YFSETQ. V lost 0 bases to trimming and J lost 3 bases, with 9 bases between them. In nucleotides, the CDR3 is TGCGCCAGCAGCTTGGCCGGCGAGGACACTGAAGCTTTCTTT. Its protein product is CASSLAGEDTEAFF.

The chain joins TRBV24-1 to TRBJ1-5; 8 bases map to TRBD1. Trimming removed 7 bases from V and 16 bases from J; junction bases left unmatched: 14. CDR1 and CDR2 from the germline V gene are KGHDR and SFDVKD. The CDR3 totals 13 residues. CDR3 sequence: CATRASNQGAPHF. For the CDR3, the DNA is TGTGCCACCAGAGCATCCAATCAGGGGGCTCCCCATTTT.

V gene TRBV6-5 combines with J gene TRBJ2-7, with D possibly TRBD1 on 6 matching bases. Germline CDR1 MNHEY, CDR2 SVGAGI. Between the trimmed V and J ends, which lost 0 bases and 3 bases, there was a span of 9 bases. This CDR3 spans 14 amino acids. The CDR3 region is CASSYSQGIYEQYF. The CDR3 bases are TGTGCCAGCAGTTACTCGCAGGGGATCTACGAGCAGTACTTC.

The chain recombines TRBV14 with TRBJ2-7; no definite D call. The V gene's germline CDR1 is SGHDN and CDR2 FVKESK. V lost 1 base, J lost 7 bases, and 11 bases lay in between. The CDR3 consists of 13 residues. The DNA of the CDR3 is TGTGCCAGCAGCCAAGGTGCGGCCGGGGAGCAGTACTTC. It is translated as CASSQGAAGEQYF.

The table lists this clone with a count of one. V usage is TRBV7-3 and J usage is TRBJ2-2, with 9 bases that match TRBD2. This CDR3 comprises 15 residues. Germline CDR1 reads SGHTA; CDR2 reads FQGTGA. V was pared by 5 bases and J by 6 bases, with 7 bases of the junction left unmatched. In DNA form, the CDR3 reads TGTGCCAGCAGCCTCACCCGACTAGCGGCCGGGGAGCTGTTTTTT. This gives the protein CASSLTRLAAGELFF.